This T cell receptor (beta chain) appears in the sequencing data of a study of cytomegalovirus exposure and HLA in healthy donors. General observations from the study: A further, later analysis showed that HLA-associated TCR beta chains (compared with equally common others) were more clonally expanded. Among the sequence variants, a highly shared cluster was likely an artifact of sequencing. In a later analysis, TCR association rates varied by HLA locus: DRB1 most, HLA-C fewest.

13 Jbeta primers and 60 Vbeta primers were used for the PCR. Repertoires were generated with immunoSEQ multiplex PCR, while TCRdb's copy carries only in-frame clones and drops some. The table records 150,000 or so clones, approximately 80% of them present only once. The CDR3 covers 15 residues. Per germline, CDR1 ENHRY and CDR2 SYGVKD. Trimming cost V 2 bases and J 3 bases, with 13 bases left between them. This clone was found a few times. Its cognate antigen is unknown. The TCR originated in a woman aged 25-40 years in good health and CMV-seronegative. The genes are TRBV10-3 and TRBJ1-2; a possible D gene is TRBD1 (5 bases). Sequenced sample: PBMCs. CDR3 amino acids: CAISEGPDRHYGYTF. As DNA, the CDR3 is TGTGCCATCAGTGAGGGACCTGACAGACACTATGGCTACACCTTC.